The 26 T cell receptor beta chains given below trace back to one sample, sequenced in a study of T-cell reconstitution after alpha-beta-depleted transplantation in children (dated by TCRdb to 2016 to 2018). The treatment or condition label on this specimen signifies: allogeneic hematopoietic cell transplantation with graft depleted of TCRalphabeta T cells and CD19 B cells. Library generation was performed with PCR. The reads were generated on an Illumina HiSeq 2500. TCR library preparation used molecular barcoding, with unique molecular identifiers applied to normalize quantification of the TCRbeta repertoire. Using fastp at Q25 and MiXCR, TCRdb reprocessed the public reads and kept productive beta chains. Each entry merges the rows of one CDR3 protein and shows their most common DNA and genes. The sample table lists 65,000 to 85,000 distinct CDR3 sequences, roughly a tenth of them with a count of one. The ten largest account for approximately 13% of the sample.

The specimen was PBMCs, collected before TCRalphabeta/CD19-depleted stem cell transplant. Every receptor here comes from a boy between 10 and 17 years old with acute myeloid leukemia, due to receive a stem cell transplant.

Ten or more counts support this clonotype. J is TRBJ2-1 and V is TRBV29-1; TRBD2 is a possible D gene (5 bases). This CDR3 has 13 residues. From germline, CDR1 is SQVTM and CDR2 ANQGSEA. V gave up 4 bases and J gave up 3 bases, with 10 bases separating them. CDR3 bases: TGCAGCGTTGGACACACTAGCTACAATGAGCAGTTCTTC. Its protein is CSVGHTSYNEQFF.

This clonotype was counted a few times. The rearrangement joins TRBV7-6 to TRBJ2-6; 10 nucleotides agree with TRBD2. The germline V gene has CDR1 SGHVS and CDR2 FNYEAQ. The CDR3 is 18 amino acids. Trimming cost V 6 bases and J 2 bases; bases outside gene matches: 10. The CDR3 here is CASRRAGLATTGANVLTF. Written as DNA, the CDR3 is TGTGCCAGCAGACGGGCGGGACTAGCGACGACTGGGGCCAACGTCCTGACTTTC.

This clonotype was found many times. This chain links TRBV7-9 with TRBJ2-7; a weak D match, TRBD1 (5 bases). Trimming removed 5 bases from V and 2 bases from J, with 22 bases in between. CDR1 and CDR2 from the germline V gene are SEHNR and FQNEAQ (reference sequence). This CDR3 is built from 17 residues. In DNA, the CDR3 is TGTGCCAGCAGCCCCCCCGTCAGGGTTTCTCTGACCTACGAGCAGTACTTC. Its translation is CASSPPVRVSLTYEQYF.

At least ten counts were recorded for this clonotype. This sequence joins TRBV10-2 and TRBJ2-2, with D possibly matching TRBD2 (7 bases). Germline V gene sequence: CDR1 WSHSY, CDR2 SAAADI. Deletions cut 7 bases from V and 7 bases from J, with 19 bases between. The CDR3 sequence is 15 residues long. The CDR3 spells CASTKRGAGDGELFF. CDR3 in DNA: TGCGCCAGCACCAAACGGGGGGCCGGTGACGGGGAGCTGTTTTTT.

This chain uses TRBV7-2 with TRBJ1-2, with D perhaps matching TRBD1 (5 bases). Germline CDR1 SGHTA, CDR2 FQGNSA. V dropped 2 bases and J dropped 4 bases, with 17 bases sitting between them. The CDR3 has 16 residues. The CDR3: CASSLFRGEGSYGYTF. CDR3 DNA sequence: TGTGCCAGCAGCTTATTTCGGGGGGAGGGAAGCTATGGCTACACCTTC.

This clonotype has ten or more counts. V gene TRBV12-3 or TRBV12-4 combines with J gene TRBJ2-1; 9 nucleotides line up with TRBD1. The CDR3 is 14 amino acids. The ends lost 5 bases at V and 4 bases at J; junction bases unmatched: 3. CDR3 protein: CASSPQGAYNEQFF. In DNA form, the CDR3 reads TGTGCCAGCAGTCCACAGGGGGCTTACAATGAGCAGTTCTTC.

This clonotype was counted ten times or more. The gene calls are TRBV9 and TRBJ2-5; the match to TRBD2 covers 10 bases. The CDR3 contains 18 residues. Unmatched junction bases numbered 12, after V lost 3 bases and J lost 1 base. CDR1 and CDR2 (germline): SGDLS, YYNGEE. The CDR3 coding sequence is TGTGCCAGCAGCGCTGGGACTAGCGTGACCCTAATCCAAGAGACCCAGTACTTC. Protein: CASSAGTSVTLIQETQYF.

This chain connects TRBV16 to TRBJ1-6; D unresolved. This CDR3 region has 14 residues. CDR1 is KGHSY and CDR2 is FQNENV in the germline V gene. Trimming cost V 6 bases and J 7 bases, with 13 bases left between them. CDR3 coding DNA: TGTGCCAGCAGTTTAGAGGGCAGGAATTCACCCCTCCACTTT. As protein: CASSLEGRNSPLHF.

This clonotype was detected many times. The V call is TRBV12-3 or TRBV12-4, the J call TRBJ2-7; D is ambiguous. This CDR3 is 13 amino acids long. V was shortened by 1 base and J by 0 bases, with 4 bases between the two germline ends. The DNA for the CDR3 is TGTGCCAGCAGTTTAGGTAGCTCCTACGAGCAGTACTTC. Translating gives CASSLGSSYEQYF.

This clonotype was recorded at least ten times. V gene TRBV7-2 combines with J gene TRBJ2-2, with 8 bases fitting TRBD1. The CDR3 runs to 14 residues. The germline V gene has CDR1 SGHTA and CDR2 FQGNSA. V lost 2 bases and J lost 7; bases outside the gene matches: 3. Written as DNA, the CDR3 is TGTGCCAGCAGCTTAATACAGGGGGTCGGGGAGCTGTTTTTT. It codes for CASSLIQGVGELFF.

This clonotype was detected a few times. This may stem from a read error, because a much larger clone lies one nucleotide away. The chain combines TRBV4-2 with TRBJ2-1, with D perhaps assigned TRBD1 or TRBD2 (6 bases each). This CDR3 has 14 residues. Germline CDR1 is LGHNA and CDR2 is YNFKEQ. For the CDR3, the DNA is TGTGCCAGGAGCCCCAGGGGACTGGGCAATGAGCAGTTCTTC. Its protein product is CARSPRGLGNEQFF.

This sequence joins TRBV2 and TRBJ1-1, with TRBD1 matching over 7 bases. Looked up from germline, CDR1 is SNHLY and CDR2 is FYNNEI. V lost 6 bases and J lost 2; bases outside the gene matches: 6. The CDR3 is 14 amino acids. The CDR3 nucleotides are TGTGCCAGCAGGTTCAGGGGGGCTAACACTGAAGCTTTCTTT. It is translated as CASRFRGANTEAFF. The whole variable domain, remainder taken from reference TRBV2 and TRBJ1-1, is EPEVTQTPSHQVTQMGQEVILRCVPISNHLYFYWYRQILGQKVEFLVSFYNNEISEKSEIFDDQFSVERPDGSNFTLKIRSTKLEDSAMYFCASRFRGANTEAFFGQGTRLTVV.

This clonotype was seen ten or more times. The chain employs TRBV12-3 or TRBV12-4 and TRBJ1-4, with D uncertain. CDR3 size: 16 residues. V lost 1 base to trimming and J lost 8 bases, with 17 bases between them. CDR3 DNA: TGTGCCAGCAGTTTAGGTTCCGCGGACTTTGGGGAAAAACTGTTTTTT. Protein product: CASSLGSADFGEKLFF.

This clonotype appeared many times. The chain employs TRBV7-2 and TRBJ1-2, with a tentative D call TRBD1 (5 bases). In germline, CDR1 is SGHTA, CDR2 FQGNSA. V lost 1 base and J 4 bases, leaving 7 bases between the germline ends. The CDR3 is 13 amino acids. CDR3 nucleotides: TGTGCCAGCAGCTTAGACAGGCCCTATGGCTACACCTTC. Its protein is CASSLDRPYGYTF.

This clonotype was counted at least ten times. The V call is TRBV5-1, the J call TRBJ2-3; 7 bases agree with TRBD2. The CDR3 extends over 16 amino acids. J lost 0 bases, V lost 4 bases, and 8 bases had no gene match. The germline CDR1 and CDR2 sequences are SGHRS and YFSETQ. The CDR3 DNA reads as TGCGCCAGCAGCGTGGGGCAGCGGGGTAGCACAGATACGCAGTATTTT. Its translation: CASSVGQRGSTDTQYF.

At least ten counts were recorded for this clonotype. This chain joins TRBV5-6 and TRBJ2-5; D is ambiguous. The CDR3 is 15 amino acids. V was shortened by 0 bases and J by 1 base, with 10 bases between the two germline ends. The V gene's germline CDR1 is SGHDT and CDR2 YYEEEE. CDR3 loop: CASSLANPGQETQYF. As DNA, the CDR3 is TGTGCCAGCAGCTTGGCCAATCCAGGCCAAGAGACCCAGTACTTC.

This clonotype appeared many times. The chain has TRBV11-1 and TRBJ2-1; maybe TRBD2 (6 bases). This CDR3 spans 13 amino acids. Trimming took 5 bases from V and 9 from J, leaving 14 bases between them. Germline V CDR1 and CDR2: SGHAT, FQDESV (reference sequence). The CDR3 here is CASSTNNGGEQFF. The CDR3 region has the DNA TGTGCCAGCAGCACGAACAACGGGGGTGAGCAGTTCTTC.

This clonotype was counted ten times or more. The rearrangement uses TRBV20-1 and TRBJ1-5; D is unclear. Trimming took 6 bases from V and 4 from J, leaving 10 bases between them. This CDR3 contains 12 residues. Per the germline V gene, CDR1 is DFQATT and CDR2 is SNEGSKA (reference sequence). CDR3 sequence: CSAERENQPQHF. For the CDR3, the DNA is TGCAGTGCGGAGCGGGAGAATCAGCCCCAGCATTTT.

This clonotype has ten or more counts. The gene calls are TRBV6-2 or TRBV6-3 and TRBJ1-2; D not resolved. Trimming left V 7 bases short and J 5 bases short, with 11 bases between. Germline assignment: CDR1 MNHEY and CDR2 SVGEGT. The CDR3 covers 12 residues. The CDR3 loop reads CASNNRGYGYTF. In nucleotides, the CDR3 is TGTGCCAGCAATAACAGAGGATATGGCTACACCTTC.

This clonotype has just a few counts. The chain employs TRBV6-5 and TRBJ2-2, with 9 bases lining up with TRBD1. With 1 base clipped from V and 1 base from J, the junction kept 1 base outside the gene matches. This CDR3 has 16 amino acids. Germline CDR1 is MNHEY and CDR2 is SVGAGI. CDR3 DNA: TGTGCCAGCAGTTACTTGGGACAGGGGAACACCGGGGAGCTGTTTTTT. This sequence encodes CASSYLGQGNTGELFF.

This clonotype has ten or more counts. J is TRBJ1-2 and V is TRBV7-8; the match to TRBD1 covers 10 bases. V lost 6 bases and J lost 8; bases outside the gene matches: 9. CDR1 is SGHVS, CDR2 FQNEAQ, per germline. CDR3 length: 14 residues. The CDR3 region has the DNA TGTGCCAGCAGTTATTGGACAGGGGGATACGGCTACACCTTC. This gives the protein CASSYWTGGYGYTF. The entire variable domain, with the rest obtained from reference TRBV7-8 and TRBJ1-2, is as follows: GAGVSQSPRYKVAKRGQDVALRCDPISGHVSLFWYQQALGQGPEFLTYFQNEAQLDKSGLPSDRFFAERPEGSVSTLKIQRTQQEDSAVYLCASSYWTGGYGYTFGSGTRLTVV.

This clonotype was found many times. The chain employs TRBV6-1 and TRBJ2-2, with TRBD2 matching 7 bases. Germline CDR1 and CDR2: MNHNS and SASEGT. The CDR3 is 16 residues long. Germline trimming cut 5 bases from V and 5 bases from J; bases unmatched to any gene: 11. The CDR3 DNA reads TGTGCCAGCAGTCGAAGGGCCTGGGAGGGAACCGGGGAGCTGTTTTTT. Residues: CASSRRAWEGTGELFF.

Details on this clonotype: One base away lies a much larger clone, so this may be a sequencing read error. The rearrangement uses TRBV11-2 and TRBJ2-2; D might be TRBD2 (5 bases). The CDR3 length is 16 residues. CDR1 and CDR2 (germline): SGHAT, FQNNGV. The CDR3 coding sequence is TGTGCCAGCAGCTTAGAGGTTGGACTCAACACCGGGGAGCCGTTTTTT. It codes for CASSLEVGLNTGEPFF.

At least ten counts were recorded for this clonotype. The chain recombines TRBV29-1 with TRBJ1-2; D possibly corresponds to TRBD1 (6 bases). Trimming shortened V by 7 bases and J by 2 bases, and 17 bases separated the two germline ends. Germline V gene sequence: CDR1 SQVTM, CDR2 ANQGSEA. This CDR3 is 14 amino acids long. CDR3 nucleotides: TGCAGCGGCAGTTTGGGAGACAGGAACTATGGCTACACCTTC. The encoded protein is CSGSLGDRNYGYTF.

Note on this clonotype: A much bigger clone sits one base away, suggesting this may be a read error. J is TRBJ2-1 and V is TRBV28; no firm D call. This CDR3 comprises 14 residues. Per germline, CDR1 MDHEN and CDR2 SYDVKM. Trimming took 6 bases from V and 8 from J, leaving 17 bases between them. The CDR3 protein is CASSQTVAEYEQFF. Written as DNA, the CDR3 is TGTGCCAGCAGCCAAACGGTTGCGGAGTATGAGCAGTTCTTC.

This clonotype was observed many times. The gene calls are TRBV28 and TRBJ1-5; D remains unclear. The germline CDR1 and CDR2 sequences are MDHEN and SYDVKM. Deletions cut 7 bases from V and 7 bases from J, with 29 bases between. The CDR3 loop spans 18 amino acids. The CDR3 protein is CASNPLLGLRQTRQPQHF. CDR3 nucleotide sequence: TGTGCCAGCAATCCTCTGTTAGGGCTTAGACAAACCCGGCAGCCCCAGCATTTT.